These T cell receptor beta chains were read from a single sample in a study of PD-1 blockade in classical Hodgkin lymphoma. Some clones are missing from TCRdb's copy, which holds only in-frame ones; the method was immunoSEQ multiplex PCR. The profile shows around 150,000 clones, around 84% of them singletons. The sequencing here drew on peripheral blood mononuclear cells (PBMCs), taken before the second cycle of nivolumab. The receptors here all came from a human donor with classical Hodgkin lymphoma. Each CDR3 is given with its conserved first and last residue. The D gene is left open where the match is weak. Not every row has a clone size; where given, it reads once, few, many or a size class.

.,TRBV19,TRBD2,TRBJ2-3,CASSMTSGGARTQYF,TGTGCCAGTAGTATGACTAGCGGGGGGGCGCGGACGCAGTATTTT
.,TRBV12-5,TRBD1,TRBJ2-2,CASGLDWTGANTGELFF,TGTGCTAGTGGTTTGGACTGGACAGGGGCGAACACCGGGGAGCTGTTTTTT
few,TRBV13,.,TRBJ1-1,CASSQEGAPNTEAFF,TGTGCCAGCAGCCAAGAAGGCGCACCGAACACTGAAGCTTTCTTT
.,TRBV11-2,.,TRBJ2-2,CASSQPAVGTGELFF,TGTGCCAGCAGCCAGCCAGCGGTGGGCACCGGGGAGCTGTTTTTT
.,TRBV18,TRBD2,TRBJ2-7,CASSPQGTAGDEQYF,TGTGCCAGCTCACCACAGGGTACAGCGGGAGACGAGCAGTACTTC
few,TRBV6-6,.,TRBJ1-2,CASTQRTVGYTF,TGTGCCAGCACCCAGCGGACAGTTGGCTACACCTTC
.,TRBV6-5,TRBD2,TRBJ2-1,CASSTSGTNEQFF,TGTGCCAGCAGTACTAGCGGGACTAATGAGCAGTTCTTC
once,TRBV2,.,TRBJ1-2,CASIMGVGNYGYTF,TGTGCCAGCATAATGGGGGTTGGAAACTATGGCTACACCTTC
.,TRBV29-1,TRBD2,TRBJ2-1,CSVPGLGGRTYNEQFF,TGCAGCGTCCCCGGATTGGGGGGGAGGACCTACAATGAGCAGTTCTTC
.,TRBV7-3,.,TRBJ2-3,CASSSTGTAGDLGTDTQYF,TGTGCCAGCAGCTCTACCGGGACAGCGGGGGACCTTGGCACAGATACGCAGTATTTT
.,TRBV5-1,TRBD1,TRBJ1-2,CASSTDRDYGYTF,TGCGCCAGCAGCACTGACAGGGACTATGGCTACACCTTC
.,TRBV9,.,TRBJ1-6,CASSPSDLPLHF,TGTGCCAGCAGCCCCTCGGACCTACCCCTCCACTTT
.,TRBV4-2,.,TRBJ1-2,CASSQTSAEGYTF,TGTGCCAGCAGCCAAACCTCGGCGGAAGGCTACACCTTC
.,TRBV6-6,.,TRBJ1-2,CASSYPEGGGNYGYTF,TGTGCCAGCAGTTACCCTGAAGGGGGGGGCAACTATGGCTACACCTTC
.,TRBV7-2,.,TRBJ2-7,CASSGFQGPYEQYF,TGTGCCAGCAGCGGGTTCCAAGGACCCTACGAGCAGTACTTC
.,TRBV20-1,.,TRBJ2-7,CSARHSYEQYF,TGCAGTGCTAGACATTCCTACGAGCAGTACTTC
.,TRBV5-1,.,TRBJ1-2,CASSLGHVRVYGYTF,TGCGCCAGCAGCTTGGGGCACGTGCGTGTCTATGGCTACACCTTC
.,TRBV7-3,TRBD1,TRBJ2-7,CASSQDRGLGEQYF,TGTGCCAGCAGCCAGGACAGGGGGCTTGGCGAGCAGTACTTC
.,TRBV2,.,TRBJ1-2,CASSDPGEAGYTF,TGTGCCAGCAGTGACCCCGGGGAGGCTGGCTACACCTTC
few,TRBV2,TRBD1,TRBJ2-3,CAGGQGTDTQYF,TGTGCCGGGGGACAGGGTACAGATACGCAGTATTTT
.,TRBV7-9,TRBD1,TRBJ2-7,CASSLGQGIYEQYF,TGTGCCAGCAGTTTGGGACAGGGCATCTACGAGCAGTACTTC
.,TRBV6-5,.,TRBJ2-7,CASSYSSASSYEQYF,TGTGCCAGCAGTTACTCTAGCGCGAGCTCCTACGAGCAGTACTTC
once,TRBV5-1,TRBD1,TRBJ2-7,CASSRDRPSVTYEQYF,TGCGCCAGCAGCAGGGACAGGCCTTCGGTCACCTACGAGCAGTACTTC
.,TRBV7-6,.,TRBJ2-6,CASSKQVSQSRANVLTF,TGTGCCAGCAGCAAACAGGTCTCACAAAGTCGGGCCAACGTCCTGACTTTC
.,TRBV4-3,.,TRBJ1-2,CASSQQRANYGYTF,TGCGCCAGCAGCCAACAGAGAGCTAACTATGGCTACACCTTC
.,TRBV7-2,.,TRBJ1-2,CASSLQGGIPGYTF,TGTGCCAGCAGCTTACAAGGGGGAATACCTGGCTACACCTTC
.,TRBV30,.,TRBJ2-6,CAWKPQVRSGANVLTF,TGTGCCTGGAAACCACAGGTTCGCTCTGGGGCCAACGTCCTGACTTTC
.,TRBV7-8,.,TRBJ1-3,CASRLQGASSGNTIYF,TGTGCCAGCAGACTGCAAGGGGCTAGCTCTGGAAACACCATATATTTT
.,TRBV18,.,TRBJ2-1,CASSPPGYSYNEQFF,TGTGCCAGCTCACCTCCAGGCTACTCCTACAATGAGCAGTTCTTC
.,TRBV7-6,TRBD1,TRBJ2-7,CASSLRDRDLHEQYF,TGTGCCAGCAGCTTAAGGGACAGGGATCTCCACGAGCAGTACTTC
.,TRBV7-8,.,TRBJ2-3,CASSWSADTQYF,TGTGCCAGCAGCTGGTCCGCAGATACGCAGTATTTT
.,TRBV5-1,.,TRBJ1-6,CASSLPSYNSPLHF,TGCGCCAGCAGCTTGCCCAGTTATAATTCACCCCTCCACTTT